One and the same sample provided the 24 T cell receptor beta chains below, sequenced in a study of shared clonotypes between healthy human individuals. Sequencing used immunoSEQ multiplex PCR; TCRdb keeps in-frame clones, though not all of them. The table includes approximately 980,000 clones, 70% to 85% detected once. Specimen: memory CD4+ T cells sorted from blood. Described subset: CD45RA-negative fraction. The receptor set was obtained from a man between 18 and 29 years old in good health.

Many counts were recorded for this clone. This sequence joins TRBV28 and TRBJ2-5, with 9 bases fitting TRBD1. The CDR3 runs 15 residues. CDR1 and CDR2 from the germline V gene are MDHEN and SYDVKM. V was clipped by 6 bases and J by 5 bases; unmatched bases: 10. CDR3 loop: CASRSQQGAGETQYF. For the CDR3, the DNA is TGTGCCAGCAGATCTCAACAGGGGGCTGGGGAGACCCAGTACTTC.

The genes are TRBV13 and TRBJ1-6; D possibly corresponds to TRBD1 (6 bases). Germline-derived CDR1 and CDR2 are PRHDT and FYEKMQ (reference sequence). V lost 2 bases and J lost 7, with 18 bases in between. The CDR3 loop spans 17 amino acids. Here the CDR3 DNA reads TGTGCCAGCAGCTTACGAACAGGGAGTTCTGGGAATTCACCCCTCCACTTT. Translation gives CASSLRTGSSGNSPLHF.

This chain links TRBV14 with TRBJ1-1, with D possibly being TRBD1 (5 bases). The length of the CDR3 is 15 residues. Germline lookup yields CDR1 SGHDN and CDR2 FVKESK. Deletions cut 1 base from V and 1 base from J, with 10 bases between. The CDR3 loop is CASSQVAGPNTEAFF. Here the CDR3 DNA reads TGTGCCAGCAGCCAAGTCGCAGGGCCGAACACTGAAGCTTTCTTT. Supplemented by reference TRBV14 and TRBJ1-1, the full variable domain reads EAGVTQFPSHSVIEKGQTVTLRCDPISGHDNLYWYRRVMGKEIKFLLHFVKESKQDESGMPNNRFLAERTGGTYSTLKVQPAELEDSGVYFCASSQVAGPNTEAFFGQGTRLTVV.

The genes are TRBV5-1 and TRBJ2-2; 10 bases line up with TRBD2. The CDR3 has 17 residues. Germline loops: CDR1 SGHRS, CDR2 YFSETQ. V dropped 0 bases and J dropped 3; count of bases not matched to a gene: 5. The CDR3 protein is CASSLVSGRADTGELFF. CDR3 in DNA: TGCGCCAGCAGCTTGGTGAGCGGGAGGGCTGACACCGGGGAGCTGTTTTTT.

The genes are TRBV28 and TRBJ1-5; D not resolved. V gave up 2 bases and J gave up 3 bases, with 11 bases separating them. The length of the CDR3 is 15 residues. From germline, CDR1 is MDHEN and CDR2 SYDVKM. As DNA, the CDR3 is TGTGCCAGCAGTTTAAATCGGGCCTACAATCAGCCCCAGCATTTT. Protein: CASSLNRAYNQPQHF.

The chain combines TRBV28 with TRBJ2-5; no reliable D call. V lost 3 bases, J lost 4 bases, and 9 bases lay in between. Per the germline V gene, CDR1 is MDHEN and CDR2 is SYDVKM. The CDR3 is 13 residues long. The CDR3 sequence is CASSFRTGETQYF. The CDR3 nucleotides read TGTGCCAGCAGTTTCCGGACGGGAGAGACCCAGTACTTC.

Here the CDR3 reads CASSPRPGGYGEKLFF. The CDR3, as DNA: TGTGCCAGTAGTCCCCGCCCAGGGGGCTATGGTGAAAAACTGTTTTTT. The chain combines TRBV19 with TRBJ1-4; 8 bases are shared with TRBD1. V lost 5 bases and J lost 7; bases outside the gene matches: 12. The germline V gene has CDR1 LNHDA and CDR2 SQIVND (reference sequence). This CDR3 contains 16 residues. Variable domain in full (rest from reference TRBV19 and TRBJ1-4): DGGITQSPKYLFRKEGQNVTLSCEQNLNHDAMYWYRQDPGQGLRLIYYSQIVNDFQKGDIAEGYSVSREKKESFPLTVTSAQKNPTAFYLCASSPRPGGYGEKLFFGSGTQLSVL.

In its sample, this clone was seen once. This chain uses TRBV6-5 with TRBJ1-5, with 9 positions matching TRBD1. From germline, CDR1 is MNHEY and CDR2 SVGAGI. With V trimmed by 6 bases and J by 3 bases, 3 bases remained unmatched. The CDR3 loop spans 14 amino acids. The DNA for the CDR3 is TGTGCCAGCAGGGGGACAGGGACCAATCAGCCCCAGCATTTT. As protein: CASRGTGTNQPQHF.

J is TRBJ1-1 and V is TRBV6-6; 10 bases map to TRBD1. This CDR3 is 14 amino acids long. Trimming removed 6 bases from V and 10 bases from J; junction bases left unmatched: 11. CDR1 MNHNY and CDR2 SVGAGI come from the germline V gene (reference sequence). The CDR3 here is CASSTLVGQGLAFF. CDR3 sequence (DNA): TGTGCCAGCAGCACCCTTGTGGGACAGGGGTTAGCTTTCTTT.

This CDR3 is CASSFPQQETQYF. The CDR3 DNA is TGTGCCAGCAGTTTTCCCCAACAAGAGACCCAGTACTTC. The V call is TRBV28, the J call TRBJ2-5; D not certain. CDR1 and CDR2 from the germline V gene are MDHEN and SYDVKM. Trimming removed 3 bases from V and 2 bases from J, with 7 bases in between. This CDR3 contains 13 residues.

The V and J genes are TRBV19 and TRBJ2-1; D unresolved. V dropped 3 bases and J dropped 7 bases, with 13 bases sitting between them. Germline assignment: CDR1 LNHDA and CDR2 SQIVND (reference sequence). This CDR3 contains 14 residues. This CDR3 is CASSITGVRNEQFF. CDR3 DNA sequence: TGTGCCAGTAGTATCACTGGCGTCCGGAATGAGCAGTTCTTC.

The V gene is TRBV7-9, the J gene TRBJ2-2, with 9 bases lining up with TRBD1. Germline V gives CDR1 SEHNR, CDR2 FQNEAQ (reference sequence). V shed 6 bases and J 5 bases; nucleotides not matched to a gene: 7. The CDR3 spans 15 residues. The CDR3 DNA is TGTGCCAGCAGGAACAGGGGGCTCAGGACCGGGGAGCTGTTTTTT. This sequence encodes CASRNRGLRTGELFF.

This chain links TRBV6-1 with TRBJ2-5; weak D call: TRBD2 (7 bases). CDR3 size: 13 residues. From germline, CDR1 is MNHNS and CDR2 SASEGT. V shed 9 bases and J shed 2 bases, with 13 bases lying between them. The CDR3 sequence is CASSRGAQETQYF. Here the CDR3 DNA reads TGTGCCAGTTCTCGGGGGGCACAAGAGACCCAGTACTTC.

This clone appeared many times. The chain joins TRBV2 to TRBJ1-6; D is undetermined. CDR1 SNHLY and CDR2 FYNNEI come from the germline V gene. V shed 3 bases and J shed 6 bases, with 3 bases lying between them. The CDR3 contains 12 residues. The CDR3, as DNA: TGTGCCAGCAGTGATACTAATTCACCCCTCCACTTT. Amino acid sequence: CASSDTNSPLHF.

This clone was seen once. The V gene is TRBV7-9, the J gene TRBJ1-2; TRBD1 agrees at 7 bases. The CDR3 is 14 amino acids. Per germline, CDR1 SEHNR and CDR2 FQNEAQ (reference sequence). J was trimmed by 4 bases and V by 3 bases; bases with no gene match: 5. CDR3 DNA: TGTGCCAGCAGCTTGGGACAGACAGGCTATGGCTACACCTTC. Translating gives CASSLGQTGYGYTF.

The chain recombines TRBV11-2 with TRBJ2-5; 8 nucleotides line up with TRBD2. After removal of 5 bases from V and 1 base from J, the junction contained 6 bases not matched to a gene. This CDR3 has 15 residues. Per germline, CDR1 SGHAT and CDR2 FQNNGV. The CDR3 sequence: CASSVTGTSQETQYF. CDR3 DNA sequence: TGTGCCAGCAGCGTTACAGGGACTAGCCAAGAGACCCAGTACTTC.

The rearrangement links TRBV5-4 to TRBJ1-1, with 8 bases lining up with TRBD1. This CDR3 contains 15 residues. The ends lost 4 bases at V and 1 base at J; junction bases unmatched: 6. Germline lookup yields CDR1 SGHNT and CDR2 YYREEE (reference sequence). The CDR3 region is CASSGGGTGNTEAFF. The CDR3 DNA reads TGTGCCAGCAGCGGTGGGGGGACAGGGAACACTGAAGCTTTCTTT.

V and J are TRBV6-5 and TRBJ1-2, with 8 bases lining up with TRBD1. J was trimmed by 8 bases and V by 6 bases; bases with no gene match: 8. This CDR3 contains 13 residues. Germline CDR1 MNHEY, CDR2 SVGAGI. The chain's CDR3 is CASSRGRTEGYTF. CDR3 DNA: TGTGCCAGCAGCAGGGGGCGGACGGAAGGCTACACCTTC.

The V call is TRBV7-2, the J call TRBJ2-7; D not certain. The CDR3 sequence is 13 residues long. V shed 5 bases and J shed 4 bases, with 12 bases lying between them. The V gene's germline CDR1 is SGHTA and CDR2 FQGNSA. The CDR3: CASSPDGWYEQYF. DNA of the CDR3: TGTGCCAGCAGCCCTGATGGGTGGTACGAGCAGTACTTC.

The table lists this clone with a few counts. V usage is TRBV13 and J usage is TRBJ2-7; possible D gene TRBD2, 6 bases. Germline-derived CDR1 and CDR2 are PRHDT and FYEKMQ (reference sequence). V lost 8 bases, J lost 2 bases, and 19 bases lay in between. The CDR3 has 15 residues. CDR3 DNA: TGTGCCAGCCATTTGGGGGGAGGTGATACCTACGAGCAGTACTTC. Protein sequence: CASHLGGGDTYEQYF.

The rearrangement joins TRBV6-1 to TRBJ1-1; TRBD1 is a possible D gene (5 bases). Trimming took off 4 bases at V and 4 bases at J, with 16 bases between the two ends. CDR3 size: 15 residues. The germline gives CDR1 MNHNS, CDR2 SASEGT. The CDR3 sequence is CASSVIGAGSTEAFF. CDR3 coding DNA: TGTGCCAGCAGTGTAATCGGGGCAGGGAGCACTGAAGCTTTCTTT.

The chain joins TRBV5-1 to TRBJ1-3; D remains ambiguous. V was trimmed by 4 bases and J by 4 bases, leaving 12 bases between them. The CDR3 runs 14 residues. Germline loops: CDR1 SGHRS, CDR2 YFSETQ. Written as DNA, the CDR3 is TGCGCCAGCAGCCCGGCGGGGAACGGAAACACCATATATTTT. The encoded protein is CASSPAGNGNTIYF.

J is TRBJ1-2 and V is TRBV14, with D uncertain. The CDR3 runs 13 residues. Germline V CDR1 and CDR2: SGHDN, FVKESK. With 1 base removed from V and 4 bases from J, the gap between germline ends came to 7 bases. CDR3 coding DNA: TGTGCCAGCAGCCAAGGGTACAGCTATGGCTACACCTTC. Translated: CASSQGYSYGYTF. The complete variable domain, with remaining parts taken from reference TRBV14 and TRBJ1-2, reads EAGVTQFPSHSVIEKGQTVTLRCDPISGHDNLYWYRRVMGKEIKFLLHFVKESKQDESGMPNNRFLAERTGGTYSTLKVQPAELEDSGVYFCASSQGYSYGYTFGSGTRLTVV.

This clone occurred a few times. The chain employs TRBV19 and TRBJ2-1; D might be TRBD1 or TRBD2, each matching 5 bases. Germline assignment: CDR1 LNHDA and CDR2 SQIVND (reference sequence). V gave up 8 bases and J gave up 9 bases, with 17 bases separating them. CDR3 length: 13 amino acids. CDR3 bases: TGTGCCAGTGGGGGTCTTACGAGGGCTGAGCAGTTCTTC. Translated, it gives CASGGLTRAEQFF.